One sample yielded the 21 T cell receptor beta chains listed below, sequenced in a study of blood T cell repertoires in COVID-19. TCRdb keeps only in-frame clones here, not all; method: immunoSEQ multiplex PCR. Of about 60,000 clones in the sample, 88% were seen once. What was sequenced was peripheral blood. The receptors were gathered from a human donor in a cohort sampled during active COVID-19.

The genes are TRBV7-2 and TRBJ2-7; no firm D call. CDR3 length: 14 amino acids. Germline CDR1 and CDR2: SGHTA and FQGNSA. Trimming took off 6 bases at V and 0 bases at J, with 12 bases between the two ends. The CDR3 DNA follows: TGTGCCAGCAGGGAGCGCCCCAGCTCCTACGAGCAGTACTTC. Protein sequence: CASRERPSSYEQYF. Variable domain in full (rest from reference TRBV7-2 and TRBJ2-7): GAGVSQSPSNKVTEKGKDVELRCDPISGHTALYWYRQSLGQGLEFLIYFQGNSAPDKSGLPSDRFSAERTGGSVSTLTIQRTQQEDSAVYLCASRERPSSYEQYFGPGTRLTVT.

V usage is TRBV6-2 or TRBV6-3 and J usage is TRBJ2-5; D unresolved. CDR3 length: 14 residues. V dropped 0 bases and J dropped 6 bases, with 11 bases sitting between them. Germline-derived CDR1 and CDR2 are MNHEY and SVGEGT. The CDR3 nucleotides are TGTGCCAGCAGTTACTCGACGCTGACTCAGACCCAGTACTTC. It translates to CASSYSTLTQTQYF.

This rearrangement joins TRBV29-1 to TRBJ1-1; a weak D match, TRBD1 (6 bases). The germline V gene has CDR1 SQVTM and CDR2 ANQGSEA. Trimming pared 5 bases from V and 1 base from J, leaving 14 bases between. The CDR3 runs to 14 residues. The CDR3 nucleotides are TGCAGCGTTTGTTCCGGGACAACGAACACTGAAGCTTTCTTT. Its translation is CSVCSGTTNTEAFF.

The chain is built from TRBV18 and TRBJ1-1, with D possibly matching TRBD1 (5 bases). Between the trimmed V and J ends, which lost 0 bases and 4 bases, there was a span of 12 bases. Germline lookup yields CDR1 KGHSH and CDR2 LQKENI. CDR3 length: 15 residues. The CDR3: CASSPPPPGGTEAFF. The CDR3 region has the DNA TGTGCCAGCTCACCACCGCCCCCCGGGGGCACTGAAGCTTTCTTT.

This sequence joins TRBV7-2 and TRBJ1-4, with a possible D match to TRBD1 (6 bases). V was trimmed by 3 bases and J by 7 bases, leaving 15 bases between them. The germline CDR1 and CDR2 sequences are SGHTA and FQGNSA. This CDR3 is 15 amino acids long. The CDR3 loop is CASSLGDGQSEKLFF. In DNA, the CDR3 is TGTGCCAGCAGCTTGGGGGACGGACAGAGTGAAAAACTGTTTTTT.

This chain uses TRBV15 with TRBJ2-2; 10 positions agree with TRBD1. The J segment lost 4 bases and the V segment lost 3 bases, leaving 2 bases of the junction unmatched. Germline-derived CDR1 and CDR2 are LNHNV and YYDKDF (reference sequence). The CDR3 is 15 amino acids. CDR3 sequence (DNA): TGTGCCACCAGCAGGGACAGGGGGGGCACCGGGGAGCTGTTTTTT. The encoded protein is CATSRDRGGTGELFF. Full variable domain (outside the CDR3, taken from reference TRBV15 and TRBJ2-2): DAMVIQNPRYQVTQFGKPVTLSCSQTLNHNVMYWYQQKSSQAPKLLFHYYDKDFNNEADTPDNFQSRRPNTSFCFLDIRSPGLGDTAMYLCATSRDRGGTGELFFGEGSRLTVL.

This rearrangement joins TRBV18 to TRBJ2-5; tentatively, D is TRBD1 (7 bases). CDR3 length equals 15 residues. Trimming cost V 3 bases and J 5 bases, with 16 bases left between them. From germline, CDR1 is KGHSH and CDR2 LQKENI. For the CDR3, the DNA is TGTGCCAGCTCACCGCCGACAGGGACTTATGAGACCCAGTACTTC. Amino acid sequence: CASSPPTGTYETQYF.

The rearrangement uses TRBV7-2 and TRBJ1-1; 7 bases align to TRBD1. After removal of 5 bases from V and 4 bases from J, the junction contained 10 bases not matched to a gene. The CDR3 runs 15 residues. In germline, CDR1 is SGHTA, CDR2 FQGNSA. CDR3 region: CASSIRRQGGTEAFF. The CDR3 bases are TGTGCCAGCAGCATCCGTCGACAGGGTGGCACTGAAGCTTTCTTT.

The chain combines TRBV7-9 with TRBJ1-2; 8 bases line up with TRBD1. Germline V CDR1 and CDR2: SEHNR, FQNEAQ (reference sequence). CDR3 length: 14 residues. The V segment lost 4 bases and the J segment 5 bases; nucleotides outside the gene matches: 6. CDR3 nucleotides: TGTGCCAGCAGCTCCGAGACAGGGGCTTATGGCTACACCTTC. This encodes CASSSETGAYGYTF.

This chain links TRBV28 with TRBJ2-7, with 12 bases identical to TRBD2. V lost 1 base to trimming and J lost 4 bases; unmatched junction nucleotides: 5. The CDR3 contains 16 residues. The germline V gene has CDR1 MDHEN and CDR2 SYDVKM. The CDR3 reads CASSLSGLAGRYEQYF. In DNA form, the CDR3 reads TGTGCCAGCAGTTTATCAGGACTAGCGGGACGATACGAGCAGTACTTC.

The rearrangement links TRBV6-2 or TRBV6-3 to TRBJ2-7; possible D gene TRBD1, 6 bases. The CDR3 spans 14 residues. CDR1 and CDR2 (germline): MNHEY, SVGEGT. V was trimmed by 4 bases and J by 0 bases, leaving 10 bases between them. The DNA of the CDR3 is TGTGCCAGCAGTTCAAAGACAGGCTCCTACGAGCAGTACTTC. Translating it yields CASSSKTGSYEQYF.

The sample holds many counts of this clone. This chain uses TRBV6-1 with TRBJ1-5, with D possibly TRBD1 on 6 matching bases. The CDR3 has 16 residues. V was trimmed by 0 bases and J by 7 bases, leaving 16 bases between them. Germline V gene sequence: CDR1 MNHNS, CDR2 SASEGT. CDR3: CASSEALWGGEQPQHF. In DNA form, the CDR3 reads TGTGCCAGCAGTGAAGCCCTTTGGGGGGGCGAGCAGCCCCAGCATTTT.

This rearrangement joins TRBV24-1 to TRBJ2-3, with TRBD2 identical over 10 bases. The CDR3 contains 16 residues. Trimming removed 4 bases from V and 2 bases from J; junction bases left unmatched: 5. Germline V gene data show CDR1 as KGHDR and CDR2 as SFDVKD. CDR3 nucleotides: TGTGCCACCAGTGACCCTAGCGGGGGCTACACAGATACGCAGTATTTT. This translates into CATSDPSGGYTDTQYF.

In DNA form, the CDR3 reads TGTGCCAGCAGCCCTTCTAGCGGGTCATCCTACGAGCAGTACTTC. Encoded protein: CASSPSSGSSYEQYF. The chain recombines TRBV7-6 with TRBJ2-7; 8 nucleotides align to TRBD2. The junction had 7 bases not matched to a gene; V was cut back by 5 bases and J by 1 base. This CDR3 spans 15 amino acids. CDR1 and CDR2 from the germline V gene are SGHVS and FNYEAQ.

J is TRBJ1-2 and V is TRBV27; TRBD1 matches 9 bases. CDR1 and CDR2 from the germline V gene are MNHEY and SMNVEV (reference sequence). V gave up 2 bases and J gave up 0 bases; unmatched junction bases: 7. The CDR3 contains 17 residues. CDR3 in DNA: TGTGCCAGCAGTTTAAAGGGACAGGGCCCTACTAACTATGGCTACACCTTC. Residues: CASSLKGQGPTNYGYTF.

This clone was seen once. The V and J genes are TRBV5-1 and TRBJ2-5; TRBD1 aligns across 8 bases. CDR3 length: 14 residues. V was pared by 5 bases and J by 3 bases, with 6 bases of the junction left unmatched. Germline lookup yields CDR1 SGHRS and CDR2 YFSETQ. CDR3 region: CASRGRGLEETQYF. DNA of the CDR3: TGCGCCAGCAGAGGCAGGGGGCTAGAAGAGACCCAGTACTTC.

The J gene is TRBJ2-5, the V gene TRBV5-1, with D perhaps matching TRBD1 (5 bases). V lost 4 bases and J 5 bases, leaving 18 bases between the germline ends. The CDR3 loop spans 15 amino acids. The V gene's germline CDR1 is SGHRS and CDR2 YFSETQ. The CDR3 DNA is TGCGCCAGCAGCCCGGCTAGGGGCGCAGGGGAGACCCAGTACTTC. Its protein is CASSPARGAGETQYF.

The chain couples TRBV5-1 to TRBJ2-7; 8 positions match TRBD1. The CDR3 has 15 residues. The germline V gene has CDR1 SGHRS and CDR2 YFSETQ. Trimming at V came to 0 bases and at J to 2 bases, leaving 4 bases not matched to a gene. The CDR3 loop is CASSLVGTGTYEQYF. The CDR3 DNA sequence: TGCGCCAGCAGCTTGGTCGGGACAGGAACCTACGAGCAGTACTTC.

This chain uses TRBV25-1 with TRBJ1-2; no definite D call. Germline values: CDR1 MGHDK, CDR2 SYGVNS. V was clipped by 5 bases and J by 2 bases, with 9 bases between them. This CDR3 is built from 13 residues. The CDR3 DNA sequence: TGTGCCAGCAGTATAGGGAGGAACTATGGCTACACCTTC. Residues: CASSIGRNYGYTF.

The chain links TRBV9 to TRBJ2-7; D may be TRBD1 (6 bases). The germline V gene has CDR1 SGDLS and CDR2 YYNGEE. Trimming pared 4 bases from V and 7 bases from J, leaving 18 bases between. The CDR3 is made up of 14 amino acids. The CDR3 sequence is CASSPRPGASEQYF. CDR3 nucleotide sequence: TGTGCCAGCAGCCCCAGACCAGGGGCTAGTGAGCAGTACTTC.

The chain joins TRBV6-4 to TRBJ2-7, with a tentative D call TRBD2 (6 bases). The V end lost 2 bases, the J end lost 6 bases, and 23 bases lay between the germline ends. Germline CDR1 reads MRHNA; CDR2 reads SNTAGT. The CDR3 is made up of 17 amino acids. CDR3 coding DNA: TGTGCCAGCAGTGACCCAAAGCCTCTATTGCGGGGCCCCGAGCAGTACTTC. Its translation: CASSDPKPLLRGPEQYF.